This T cell receptor beta chain stems from a study of blood T cells in healthy people across ages. Study-wide points: TCR beta diversity per million T cells fell roughly linearly with age.

Germline V gives CDR1 SEHNR, CDR2 FQNEAQ (reference sequence). V lost 6 bases, J lost 4 bases, and 12 bases lay in between. CDR3 length: 13 residues. It was with a sample-barcoded 5' primer and a J-beta primer mix that a second PCR of about 6 to 12 cycles was run. TCRdb re-called the 5' RACE reads through MiXCR, storing one row per CDR3 protein. The sample has approximately 780,000 distinct CDR3 sequences, around 24% seen once. The authors extracted at least 5 micrograms of total RNA per sample. Note on this clonotype: What it binds is unknown.

These records were also assigned to another study, of T cells of mothers and their children.

V is TRBV7-9 and J is TRBJ1-1, with a possible D match to TRBD1 (6 bases). Sequencing was performed on blood. This clonotype was obtained from a boy between 10 and 17 years old in good health. CDR3 nucleotides: TGTGCCAGCAGGATAGGGGGTGGCACTGAAGCTTTCTTT. Protein product: CASRIGGGTEAFF.